Below, one TCR beta chain is given with its context. Its antigen is undetermined. This specimen belongs to a study of T-cell memory formation after mild COVID-19. This CDR3 contains 15 residues. The trim removed 4 bases at V and 7 bases at J, leaving 9 bases unmatched. Germline CDR1 is MGHRA and CDR2 is YSYEKL. Regarding the study as a whole: A balance of CD4 and CD8 characterized clones contracting day 15 to 85, whereas later expanders leaned CD4+. The study detected some responding clones in pre-infection memory, suggesting cross-reactive memory joined.

TCRdb fed the 5' RACE reads into MiXCR, producing one record per CDR3 protein. The sample shows approximately 100,000 distinct CDR3 sequences, about an eighth of them seen only once. V usage is TRBV4-1 and J usage is TRBJ1-5; TRBD1 matches at 8 bases. The source material was PBMCs or a T cell subset sorted from them (not recorded which). This receptor was taken from an adult woman who had mild COVID-19 (a few samples of this study predate the infection). Cell type and time point are not known. The CDR3 is CASSPGQGSMQPQHF. CDR3 bases: TGCGCCAGCAGCCCTGGACAGGGTAGTATGCAGCCCCAGCATTTT.